This TCR beta chain is from a study of shared T cell receptors in the human thymus (dated by TCRdb to the early 2020s). Concerning the study at large: The study examined how the human thymus generates shared, self-reactive T-cell receptor alpha chains.

There are 15 amino acids in the CDR3, from cysteine to phenylalanine inclusive. Of the read, only the CDR3 DNA is kept; its 45 bases are in frame from base 1. V was cut back by 4 bases and J by 4 bases, leaving a gap of 17 bases between them. CDR1 and CDR2 (SEHNR, FQNEAQ) derive from the germline V gene (reference sequence). With regard to this clone: Its target antigen remains unknown. No per-base quality is available; no much larger clone lies one base away.

The library was built by means of the immunoSEQ multiplex PCR assay. TCRdb mirrors the immuneACCESS table, restricted to in-frame sequences. Some clones are absent from its copies; in checked studies, under half trace to an unresolved V gene, and the reason for the others is unknown. The sample table holds hundreds of thousands of clones, of which 75% to 80% were seen once. The top ten hold approximately 0.013% of the sample. Separately, the same data were catalogued under a study of human thymus T cells. As noted in the second study: In Finland, the donors were immunologically healthy infants who were having open corrective cardiac surgery for congenital heart defects. Thymus tissue was collected as surgical resects that were removed during corrective cardiac surgery. V and J gene segment usage appeared biased in both thymic and peripheral blood repertoires. Highly overlapping thymic TCR repertoires among unrelated individuals were reported in the related research. The study characterized TCR alpha and beta repertoires from about 8 infant thymus samples and a few related peripheral blood samples. Donor ages ranging from about 7 to 250 days were recorded, and more than 5 male and two female infants were included in the cohort. After being mechanically released from the tissue, thymocytes were kept at -70 degrees C in pellets of about 9-32 million cells. A QIAsymphony instrument was used to extract genomic DNA from the frozen cell pellets. The immunoSEQ multiplex PCR assay was used to amplify the TCRB and TCRAD loci from a standardized amount of quality-controlled genomic DNA. Amplicons spanned the V(D)J region at a length sufficient to cover the CDR3 and identify V and J genes. Through the commercial immunoSEQ service, the amplicons were sequenced on an Illumina platform. Corrections for primer bias and sequencing errors followed previously described methods, while TCRAD and TCRB definitions were based on the IMGT database. immunoSEQ Analyzer 3.0 and VDJTools were used for repertoire analysis, which covered basic statistics, V/J segment usage, diversity estimates, rarefaction and pairwise overlap. Chao1, ChaoE, Efron-Thisted, Shannon and inverse Simpson indices were used to estimate diversity, which was also estimated on datasets down-sampled to the smallest sample. For repertoire overlap, CDR3 nucleotide sequence, V gene and J gene had to match strictly, and clustering was done by Jaccard-based multidimensional scaling. Thymus samples yielded on average approximately 800,000 unique TCRB clonotypes, compared with some 89,000 from blood samples.

The chain is made from TRBV7-9 and TRBJ2-7; D gene: possibly TRBD2, on 6 matching bases. The clonotype was recovered from a boy younger than two with a congenital heart defect. Donor details come from another sample of the same person, matched by shared clones. Material: thymocytes. The CDR3 region: CASSSPPSGRYEQYF. Here is the DNA: TGTGCCAGCAGCTCACCGCCCAGCGGGCGGTACGAGCAGTACTTC.